These T cell receptor beta chains were read from a single sample in a study of T cells in Graves' hyperthyroidism and ophthalmopathy. TCRdb independently ran MiXCR on the multiplex PCR reads; one entry per CDR3 protein. The data contain hundreds of thousands of distinct CDR3 sequences, 14% of them seen just once; the ten biggest clones take up approximately 15%. Material for sequencing was blood. The origin of the receptors is a woman in her thirties or forties with Graves' hyperthyroidism. CDR3s leave out the opening cysteine and the closing phenylalanine or tryptophan. Fields, in order: V gene, J gene, CDR3 protein.

V: TRBV12-3/TRBV12-4; J: TRBJ1-5; CDR3: ASSLDRGSNQPQH
V: TRBV28; J: TRBJ2-3; CDR3: ASSFRGRTQY
V: TRBV4-1; J: TRBJ2-1; CDR3: ASSQDTGANEQF
V: TRBV3-1; J: TRBJ1-1; CDR3: ASSHSTGHENTEAF
V: TRBV5-1; J: TRBJ2-2; CDR3: ASSYPSENTGELF
V: TRBV2; J: TRBJ2-1; CDR3: ASTGLGVAGEYNEQF
V: TRBV7-3; J: TRBJ2-3; CDR3: ASSLTGSSRTDTQY
V: TRBV10-3; J: TRBJ2-7; CDR3: AISEGGPYEQY
V: TRBV28; J: TRBJ2-1; CDR3: ASRPFLGSYNEQF
V: TRBV6-1; J: TRBJ1-4; CDR3: ASSEMSRGSEKLF
V: TRBV6-1; J: TRBJ2-4; CDR3: ASMDPEYKNIQY